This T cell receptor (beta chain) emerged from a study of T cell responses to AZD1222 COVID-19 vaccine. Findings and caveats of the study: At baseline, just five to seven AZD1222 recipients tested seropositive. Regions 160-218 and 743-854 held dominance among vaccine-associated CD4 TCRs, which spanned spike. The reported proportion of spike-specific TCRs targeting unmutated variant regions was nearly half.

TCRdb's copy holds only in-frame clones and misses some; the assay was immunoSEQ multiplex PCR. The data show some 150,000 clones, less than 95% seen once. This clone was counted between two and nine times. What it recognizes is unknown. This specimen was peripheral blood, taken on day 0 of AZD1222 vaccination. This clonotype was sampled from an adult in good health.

The CDR3 DNA is TGCAGTGCTCAGAAGGAGAAGCCCCAGCATTTT. Protein: CSAQKEKPQHF. V and J are TRBV20-1 and TRBJ1-5; D uncertain. Trimming removed 5 bases from V and 8 bases from J, with 10 bases in between. The CDR3 is 11 residues long. CDR1 DFQATT and CDR2 SNEGSKA come from the germline V gene (reference sequence).